The subject of this entry is one T cell receptor beta chain. Many counts were recorded for this clonotype. Its antigen has not been determined. No base quality values were provided; no much bigger clone lies one nucleotide off. Library preparation employed PCR. Sequencing was carried out with an Illumina HiSeq 2500. To normalize quantification of the TCRbeta repertoire, the TCR libraries were built with molecular barcoding that relied on unique molecular identifiers. TCRdb reanalyzed the raw reads on its own, using fastp at Q25 for trimming and MiXCR for clone calling, and kept in-frame beta chains. Each entry merges the rows of one CDR3 protein and shows their most common DNA and genes. For this sample the table gives 450,000 to 500,000 distinct CDR3 sequences, of which around 13% were detected only once. The ten most abundant clones make up about 5.4% of the sample. The entry originates in a study of T-cell reconstitution after alpha-beta-depleted transplantation in children (dated by TCRdb to 2016 to 2018). Looking at the study overall: The study quantitatively tracked T-cell immune reconstitution after TCRalphabeta/CD19-depleted allogeneic hematopoietic cell transplantation in children using TCR repertoire profiling.

The CDR3, from cysteine to phenylalanine, totals 12 residues. Only the CDR3 part of the read is kept: 36 bases, read in frame from the first base. According to the germline V gene (reference sequence), CDR1 reads LGHDT and CDR2 reads YNNKEL. V is shortened by 0 bases, J by 6 bases, and the region joining them spans 6 bases. This material consisted of PBMCs from the stem cell graft donor, taken from the stem cell graft. The rearrangement combines TRBV3-1 with TRBJ2-7; no D gene can be assigned with confidence. This TCR derives from a human donor who donated a stem cell graft to a child with combined immunodeficiency. At the DNA level, the sequence is TGTGCCAGCAGCCAAGATTGGACCGAGCAGTACTTC. Its protein product is CASSQDWTEQYF.